The next 22 T cell receptor beta chains were all read from a single sample in a study of control samples from healthy donors and cancer patients. The repertoire was sequenced with immunoSEQ multiplex PCR; TCRdb's copy has only in-frame clones and lacks some. The sample has 120,000 or so clones, approximately 92% seen once. Sequencing input: PBMCs. The receptor set was obtained from a man older than 75 with head and neck cancer.

This sequence joins TRBV10-2 and TRBJ1-5, with 7 nucleotides matching TRBD1. This CDR3 contains 20 residues. Germline V gene lookup returns CDR1 WSHSY and CDR2 SAAADI. V lost 3 bases and J lost 0; bases outside the gene matches: 17. CDR3 residues: CASSEFGGWTGRYSNQPQHF. In nucleotides, the CDR3 is TGCGCCAGCAGTGAATTTGGGGGATGGACAGGACGGTATAGCAATCAGCCCCAGCATTTT.

V gene TRBV7-2 combines with J gene TRBJ1-6; 7 nucleotides match TRBD1. CDR1 is SGHTA and CDR2 is FQGNSA in the germline V gene. There are 14 residues in the CDR3. With 4 bases clipped from V and 9 bases from J, the junction kept 6 bases outside the gene matches. CDR3 residues: CASSYTGDSSPLHF. The CDR3 nucleotides read TGTGCCAGCAGCTACACAGGGGACTCTTCACCCCTCCACTTT.

V usage is TRBV5-1 and J usage is TRBJ2-3; 7 nucleotides match TRBD2. Germline V gene sequence: CDR1 SGHRS, CDR2 YFSETQ. Unmatched junction bases numbered 2, after V lost 0 bases and J lost 1 base. This CDR3 comprises 15 residues. The DNA of the CDR3 is TGCGCCAGCAGCTTGGAACGGGGGGGCACAGATACGCAGTATTTT. Translation: CASSLERGGTDTQYF.

The chain is built from TRBV27 and TRBJ2-5; 12 nucleotides match TRBD2. Germline values: CDR1 MNHEY, CDR2 SMNVEV (reference sequence). Losses at the gene ends were 6 bases for V and 4 bases for J; bases not matched to a gene: 9. CDR3 length: 16 amino acids. This chain's CDR3 is CASSPRLAGVGETQYF. Written as DNA, the CDR3 is TGTGCCAGCAGCCCTCGACTAGCGGGAGTGGGAGAGACCCAGTACTTC.

This chain joins TRBV29-1 and TRBJ2-2; unclear D gene. Looked up from germline, CDR1 is SQVTM and CDR2 is ANQGSEA. This CDR3 comprises 12 residues. V gave up 7 bases and J gave up 6 bases, with 12 bases separating them. CDR3 sequence: CSALPSAGELFF. The CDR3 DNA follows: TGCAGCGCTCTCCCAAGTGCCGGGGAGCTGTTTTTT.

The chain has TRBV4-2 and TRBJ2-7, with D maybe TRBD2 (5 bases). The CDR3 sequence is 16 residues long. Germline loops: CDR1 LGHNA, CDR2 YNFKEQ. Trimming removed 1 base at V and 0 bases at J, with 13 bases between. CDR3 sequence reads: CASSQAAGPSSYEQYF. CDR3 sequence (DNA): TGTGCCAGCAGCCAAGCGGCGGGCCCGAGCTCCTACGAGCAGTACTTC.

The chain carries TRBV20-1 and TRBJ2-7; tentative D call: TRBD1 (5 bases). CDR1 and CDR2 from the germline V gene are DFQATT and SNEGSKA (reference sequence). V gave up 0 bases and J gave up 9 bases, with 9 bases separating them. The CDR3 is 11 amino acids. CDR3 sequence: CSARDRVRQYF. DNA for the CDR3: TGCAGTGCTAGAGACAGGGTGAGGCAGTACTTC.

This chain links TRBV19 with TRBJ1-1; D perhaps matches TRBD1 (5 bases). Trimming shortened V by 6 bases and J by 6 bases, and 11 bases separated the two germline ends. Germline V gene sequence: CDR1 LNHDA, CDR2 SQIVND (reference sequence). The CDR3 extends over 12 amino acids. CDR3 DNA: TGTGCCAGTAGGGGACGGGGACCTGAAGCTTTCTTT. Encoded protein: CASRGRGPEAFF.

The chain joins TRBV5-4 to TRBJ2-3, with 10 positions matching TRBD2. This CDR3 has 15 residues. Looked up from germline, CDR1 is SGHNT and CDR2 is YYREEE (reference sequence). With 2 bases clipped from V and 3 bases from J, the junction kept 3 bases outside the gene matches. The CDR3 DNA reads TGTGCCAGCAGCTTAACTAGCGGGGCTACAGATACGCAGTATTTT. Translating gives CASSLTSGATDTQYF.

The chain has TRBV7-9 and TRBJ2-1; 10 nucleotides match TRBD1. Germline trimming cut 3 bases from V and 4 bases from J; bases unmatched to any gene: 3. This CDR3 has 15 residues. Germline CDR1 SEHNR, CDR2 FQNEAQ (reference sequence). CDR3 sequence (DNA): TGTGCCAGCAGCTTTTGGGACAGGGGATACAATGAGCAGTTCTTC. Translation gives CASSFWDRGYNEQFF. Full variable domain (missing parts from reference TRBV7-9 and TRBJ2-1): DTGVSQNPRHKITKRGQNVTFRCDPISEHNRLYWYRQTLGQGPEFLTYFQNEAQLEKSRLLSDRFSAERPKGSFSTLEIQRTEQGDSAMYLCASSFWDRGYNEQFFGPGTRLTVL.

The V call is TRBV5-5, the J call TRBJ1-2; D remains unclear. Germline V gene data show CDR1 as SGHKS and CDR2 as YYEKEE (reference sequence). Trimming removed 4 bases from V and 5 bases from J, with 12 bases in between. This CDR3 has 13 amino acids. The CDR3 sequence is CASSLTGFYGYTF. The CDR3 coding sequence is TGTGCCAGCAGCCTAACCGGATTTTATGGCTACACCTTC.

The rearrangement links TRBV4-1 to TRBJ1-2; D gene ambiguous. CDR3 size: 13 residues. Germline values: CDR1 MGHRA, CDR2 YSYEKL. V was clipped by 2 bases and J by 7 bases, with 11 bases between them. The chain's CDR3 is CASSQISSGGYTF. As DNA, the CDR3 is TGCGCCAGCAGCCAAATTTCGTCAGGTGGCTACACCTTC.

This chain links TRBV11-2 with TRBJ2-2; TRBD1 is a possible D gene (5 bases). The CDR3 length is 16 residues. Germline CDR1 SGHAT, CDR2 FQNNGV. V was pared by 4 bases and J by 0 bases, with 12 bases between. The CDR3, as DNA: TGTGCCAGCAGCTATTGGGGCTTTACGAACACCGGGGAGCTGTTTTTT. It specifies CASSYWGFTNTGELFF. The whole variable domain, remainder taken from reference TRBV11-2 and TRBJ2-2, is EAGVAQSPRYKIIEKRQSVAFWCNPISGHATLYWYQQILGQGPKLLIQFQNNGVVDDSQLPKDRFSAERLKGVDSTLKIQPAKLEDSAVYLCASSYWGFTNTGELFFGEGSRLTVL.

V usage is TRBV6-1 and J usage is TRBJ2-7; possibly TRBD2 for D (6 bases). This CDR3 is built from 15 residues. CDR1 MNHNS and CDR2 SASEGT come from the germline V gene. Trimming left V 1 base short and J 4 bases short, with 14 bases between. CDR3 DNA sequence: TGTGCCAGCAGTGAAGGTCTCGGGAGTAGTTACGAGCAGTACTTC. It is translated as CASSEGLGSSYEQYF.

The J gene is TRBJ1-2, the V gene TRBV4-1; D remains unclear. The CDR3 runs 14 residues. Germline V gives CDR1 MGHRA, CDR2 YSYEKL. V was shortened by 4 bases and J by 4 bases, with 13 bases between the two germline ends. The DNA for the CDR3 is TGCGCCAGCAGCCCCGGGCTGAACGTCTATGGCTACACCTTC. Translation: CASSPGLNVYGYTF.

The rearrangement joins TRBV3-1 (or the pseudogene TRBV3-2) to TRBJ2-7; weak D call: TRBD2 (6 bases). The CDR3 has 18 residues. V was shortened by 0 bases and J by 2 bases, with 20 bases between the two germline ends. Germline values: CDR1 LGHDT, CDR2 YNNKEL (reference sequence). In nucleotides, the CDR3 is TGTGCCAGCAGCCAAGAAATAGCGGCGCTCAAGGGTCCCTACGAGCAGTACTTC. Translating gives CASSQEIAALKGPYEQYF.

The V gene is TRBV6-5, the J gene TRBJ1-2; D is undetermined. Germline-derived CDR1 and CDR2 are MNHEY and SVGAGI. Between the trimmed V and J ends, which lost 5 bases and 2 bases, there was a span of 12 bases. This CDR3 contains 14 residues. CDR3 region: CASSRESQNYGYTF. For the CDR3, the DNA is TGTGCCAGCAGTAGAGAAAGCCAAAACTATGGCTACACCTTC.

The rearrangement uses TRBV10-3 and TRBJ1-1; no clear D. Germline CDR1 and CDR2: ENHRY and SYGVKD. V was clipped by 7 bases and J by 0 bases, with 9 bases between them. This CDR3 spans 13 amino acids. CDR3 in amino acids: CAITRQVNTEAFF. CDR3 DNA sequence: TGTGCCATCACACGTCAGGTGAACACTGAAGCTTTCTTT.

V usage is TRBV21-1 and J usage is TRBJ1-2. TRBV21-1 is reported as a pseudogene. This CDR3 contains 19 residues. The CDR3 sequence: CASSHRGGALISDVFGYTF. CDR3 sequence (DNA): TGTGCCAGCAGCCATCGGGGGGGGGCGCTTATCAGTGATGTTTTTGGCTACACCTTC.

V is TRBV18 and J is TRBJ2-7, with D tentatively TRBD1 (6 bases). The ends were cut back, 4 bases at V and 5 bases at J, with 18 bases in the middle. CDR3 length: 15 residues. Germline values: CDR1 KGHSH, CDR2 LQKENI. The chain's CDR3 is CASSHGQTGLDEQYF. The CDR3 coding sequence is TGTGCCAGCTCACACGGACAGACGGGTCTCGACGAGCAGTACTTC. Combining the CDR3 with reference TRBV18 and TRBJ2-7 gives the whole variable domain NAGVMQNPRHLVRRRGQEARLRCSPMKGHSHVYWYRQLPEEGLKFMVYLQKENIIDESGMPKERFSAEFPKEGPSILRIQQVVRGDSAAYFCASSHGQTGLDEQYFGPGTRLTVT.

V is TRBV25-1 and J is TRBJ2-7; TRBD2 matches at 12 bases. This CDR3 region has 16 residues. From germline, CDR1 is MGHDK and CDR2 SYGVNS. The V segment lost 3 bases and the J segment 0 bases; nucleotides outside the gene matches: 3. The CDR3 sequence: CASSEGTSGSSYEQYF. The CDR3 DNA reads as TGTGCCAGCAGTGAGGGGACTAGCGGGTCCTCCTACGAGCAGTACTTC.

The rearrangement joins TRBV10-3 to TRBJ2-7; maybe TRBD2 (6 bases). Germline loops: CDR1 ENHRY, CDR2 SYGVKD. The CDR3 totals 13 residues. The ends were cut back, 3 bases at V and 2 bases at J, with 8 bases in the middle. Here the CDR3 DNA reads TGTGCCATCAGTGATAGCGGACCCTACGAGCAGTACTTC. It specifies CAISDSGPYEQYF.